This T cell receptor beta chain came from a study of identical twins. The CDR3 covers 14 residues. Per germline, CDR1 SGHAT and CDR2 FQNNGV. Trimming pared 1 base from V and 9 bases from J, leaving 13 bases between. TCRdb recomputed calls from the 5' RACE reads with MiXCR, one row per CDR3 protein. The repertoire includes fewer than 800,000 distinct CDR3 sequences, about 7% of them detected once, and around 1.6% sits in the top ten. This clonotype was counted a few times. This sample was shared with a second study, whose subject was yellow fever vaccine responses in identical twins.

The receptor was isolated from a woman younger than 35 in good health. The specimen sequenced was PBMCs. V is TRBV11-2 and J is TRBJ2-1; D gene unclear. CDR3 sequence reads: CASSLVSQAAEQFF. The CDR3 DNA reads TGTGCCAGCAGCTTAGTTTCCCAGGCTGCTGAGCAGTTCTTC.